This TCR beta chain comes out of a study of blood T cell repertoires in COVID-19. Whole-study context: Samples came from the United States, Italy and Spain, spanning acute and convalescent COVID-19.

The repertoire was sequenced with immunoSEQ multiplex PCR; TCRdb's copy has only in-frame clones and lacks some. The table records tens of thousands of clones, roughly 80% of them present only once. This CDR3 has 16 amino acids. After removal of 3 bases from V and 7 bases from J, the junction contained 5 bases not matched to a gene. Germline V gene data show CDR1 as MNHEY and CDR2 as SMNVEV (reference sequence). The chain carries TRBV27 and TRBJ2-2; 13 bases agree with TRBD2. The sequence came from a human donor in a cohort sampled during active COVID-19. The specimen was peripheral blood. CDR3 bases: TGTGCCAGCAGTTTCTGGACTAGCGGGAGTTTCGGGGAGCTGTTTTTT. Its translation is CASSFWTSGSFGELFF.